The entry that follows covers one T cell receptor beta chain sequence. Method: immunoSEQ multiplex PCR; TCRdb's copy keeps in-frame clones and lacks some. The sample comprises more than 450,000 clones, 79% of which are singletons, and 10% to 15% rests with the top ten. Germline V gives CDR1 SEHNR, CDR2 FQNEAQ (reference sequence). CDR3 size: 16 residues. V dropped 5 bases and J dropped 8; count of bases not matched to a gene: 13. The data derive from a study of shared clonotypes between healthy human individuals. This TCR was recovered from a woman aged 40 to 50 in good health. Some clones in this sample may be carry-over from other donors' samples. J is TRBJ2-1 and V is TRBV7-9; TRBD1 matches at 9 bases. What was sequenced was PBMCs. The CDR3 DNA sequence: TGTGCCAGCAGCGCTTCCGGGACAGGGACTTGGGATGAGCAGTTCTTC. This encodes CASSASGTGTWDEQFF.